The 30 T cell receptor beta chains given below trace back to one sample, sequenced in a study of T cells in Graves' hyperthyroidism and ophthalmopathy. Amplified regions were TCR beta CDR3 sequences from RNA transcripts. With the HTBI primer set, the TCR CDR3 went through a first round of RT-PCR. TCRdb reanalysed the multiplex PCR reads using MiXCR and keeps one entry per CDR3 protein. The sample yields hundreds of thousands of distinct CDR3 sequences, roughly 37% seen once. The sample consisted of blood. These receptor sequences come from a man between 18 and 35 years old with Graves' hyperthyroidism.

This clonotype was seen a single time. The rearrangement links TRBV10-2 to TRBJ1-2; D is ambiguous. CDR1 WSHSY and CDR2 SAAADI come from the germline V gene. The germline V and J ends were trimmed by 8 bases and 6 bases, with 7 bases remaining between them. The CDR3 consists of 10 residues. CDR3 loop: CASGADGYTF. The CDR3 DNA sequence: TGCGCCAGCGGCGCGGATGGCTACACCTTC.

The chain joins TRBV2 to TRBJ2-5; 7 bases are shared with TRBD1. This CDR3 region has 14 residues. The ends lost 7 bases at V and 4 bases at J; junction bases unmatched: 9. Germline loops: CDR1 SNHLY, CDR2 FYNNEI. The chain's CDR3 is CASTPGGGGETQYF. The CDR3 nucleotides are TGTGCCAGCACCCCAGGGGGTGGAGGAGAGACCCAGTACTTC.

The chain combines TRBV15 with TRBJ2-7; tentative D call: TRBD1 (6 bases). The CDR3 contains 15 residues. Trimming removed 0 bases at V and 5 bases at J, with 14 bases between. Germline-derived CDR1 and CDR2 are LNHNV and YYDKDF (reference sequence). CDR3 in amino acids: CATSREGARADEQYF. The CDR3 DNA is TGTGCCACCAGCAGAGAGGGGGCCAGGGCCGACGAGCAGTACTTC.

The chain links TRBV9 to TRBJ2-5; no clear D. Deletions cut 4 bases from V and 5 bases from J, with 9 bases between. Germline V CDR1 and CDR2: SGDLS, YYNGEE. The CDR3 has 12 amino acids. The CDR3 is CASSSWHETQYF. The CDR3 DNA follows: TGTGCCAGCAGCTCCTGGCACGAGACCCAGTACTTC.

This chain connects TRBV7-9 to TRBJ1-1, with unresolved D. From germline, CDR1 is SEHNR and CDR2 FQNEAQ (reference sequence). The CDR3 has 15 residues. Deletions cut 0 bases from V and 0 bases from J, with 8 bases between. The CDR3 spells CASSLAHGLNTEAFF. CDR3 nucleotides: TGTGCCAGCAGCTTAGCGCATGGACTGAACACTGAAGCTTTCTTT.

The chain uses TRBV6-2 or TRBV6-3 and TRBJ1-1, with D tentatively TRBD1 (5 bases). Per the germline V gene, CDR1 is MNHEY and CDR2 is SVGEGT. The V gene lost 2 bases and the J gene lost 5 bases, with 15 bases spanning the gap. CDR3 length equals 15 residues. The CDR3 DNA reads TGTGCCAGCAGTTACACAAGGGGCCTGGGGACTGAAGCTTTCTTT. Protein product: CASSYTRGLGTEAFF.

This clonotype was recorded a few times. CDR3 sequence: CASSLGGETQETQYF. The DNA for the CDR3 is TGTGCCAGCAGCTTAGGTGGGGAGACCCAAGAGACCCAGTACTTC. This chain uses TRBV7-2 with TRBJ2-5, with a weak D call TRBD2 (5 bases). The CDR3 has 15 amino acids. Per the germline V gene, CDR1 is SGHTA and CDR2 is FQGNSA. V lost 1 base, J lost 1 base, and 10 bases lay in between.

The genes are TRBV19 and TRBJ1-3; the D gene is possibly TRBD1 (5 bases). This CDR3 comprises 13 residues. Trimming removed 6 bases from V and 2 bases from J, with 8 bases in between. Germline loops: CDR1 LNHDA, CDR2 SQIVND (reference sequence). The CDR3 here is CASRRGAGNTIYF. Here the CDR3 DNA reads TGTGCCAGTAGAAGAGGGGCTGGAAACACCATATATTTT. The full variable domain, in which reference TRBV19 and TRBJ1-3 provide the parts outside the CDR3, is DGGITQSPKYLFRKEGQNVTLSCEQNLNHDAMYWYRQDPGQGLRLIYYSQIVNDFQKGDIAEGYSVSREKKESFPLTVTSAQKNPTAFYLCASRRGAGNTIYFGEGSWLTVV.

This clonotype was found many times. The CDR3 is CAISGRARDEAYEQYF. The CDR3 DNA reads as TGTGCCATCAGTGGTCGGGCTAGGGACGAAGCCTACGAGCAGTACTTC. V usage is TRBV10-3 and J usage is TRBJ2-7; either TRBD1 or TRBD2 may supply D (5 bases each). This CDR3 has 16 residues. The V gene's germline CDR1 is ENHRY and CDR2 SYGVKD. V lost 4 bases and J lost 2, with 18 bases in between.

The CDR3 protein is CATSRVGSTDTQYF. CDR3 sequence (DNA): TGTGCCACCAGCAGAGTTGGCTCCACAGATACGCAGTATTTT. This chain uses TRBV15 with TRBJ2-3, with unresolved D. V lost 1 base and J 2 bases, leaving 7 bases between the germline ends. The CDR3 sequence is 14 residues long. CDR1 is LNHNV, CDR2 YYDKDF, per germline (reference sequence).

A few counts support this clonotype. This sequence joins TRBV7-2 and TRBJ1-4; 9 positions agree with TRBD1. After removal of 2 bases from V and 7 bases from J, the junction contained 5 bases not matched to a gene. This CDR3 comprises 15 residues. The germline V gene has CDR1 SGHTA and CDR2 FQGNSA. The CDR3 nucleotides are TGTGCCAGCAGCTTAAGAACAGGGGGCGTTGAAAAACTGTTTTTT. This codes for CASSLRTGGVEKLFF.

The chain joins TRBV19 to TRBJ2-6; D uncertain. The CDR3 totals 17 residues. V was cut by 0 bases and J by 0 bases, with 9 bases left in between. Germline-derived CDR1 and CDR2 are LNHDA and SQIVND (reference sequence). Written as DNA, the CDR3 is TGTGCCAGTAGTATAGAGTACAGTAACTCTGGGGCCAACGTCCTGACTTTC. It codes for CASSIEYSNSGANVLTF.

Ten or more counts support this clonotype. CDR3 protein: CASADRENQPQHF. The CDR3 DNA is TGTGCCAGTGCGGACAGGGAAAACCAGCCCCAGCATTTT. The chain employs TRBV2 and TRBJ1-5; TRBD1 matches at 8 bases. Germline V gene lookup returns CDR1 SNHLY and CDR2 FYNNEI. With 9 bases clipped from V and 7 bases from J, the junction kept 8 bases outside the gene matches. There are 13 residues in the CDR3. The full variable domain, in which reference TRBV2 and TRBJ1-5 provide the parts outside the CDR3, is EPEVTQTPSHQVTQMGQEVILRCVPISNHLYFYWYRQILGQKVEFLVSFYNNEISEKSEIFDDQFSVERPDGSNFTLKIRSTKLEDSAMYFCASADRENQPQHFGDGTRLSIL.

Many counts were recorded for this clonotype. The chain combines TRBV7-2 with TRBJ1-5, with 7 bases fitting TRBD1. V was clipped by 5 bases and J by 8 bases; unmatched bases: 6. This CDR3 spans 13 amino acids. CDR1 SGHTA and CDR2 FQGNSA come from the germline V gene. The CDR3 nucleotides read TGTGCCAGCAGCGCGGGACAGCAGGAGCCCCAGCATTTT. Translating gives CASSAGQQEPQHF.

This clonotype has more than one count but fewer than ten. The chain combines TRBV6-1 with TRBJ1-1; TRBD1 is a possible D gene (5 bases). Germline V gives CDR1 MNHNS, CDR2 SASEGT. V lost 5 bases and J lost 4, with 17 bases in between. The CDR3 has 15 residues. The CDR3 sequence: CASSLAGDVSTEAFF. CDR3 DNA: TGTGCCAGCAGTCTTGCGGGGGACGTAAGCACTGAAGCTTTCTTT.

This clonotype was counted only a few times. The CDR3 protein is CSARDLSGPKETQYF. The DNA for the CDR3 is TGCAGTGCTAGAGACCTTAGCGGTCCCAAGGAGACCCAGTACTTC. The rearrangement links TRBV20-1 to TRBJ2-5, with D possibly being TRBD2 (6 bases). This CDR3 has 15 residues. Per germline, CDR1 DFQATT and CDR2 SNEGSKA (reference sequence). V was trimmed by 0 bases and J by 5 bases, leaving 16 bases between them.

This clonotype was seen just once. The junction departs from germline at one end; a sequencing error may be responsible. This rearrangement joins TRBV19 to TRBJ1-4, with 8 positions matching TRBD1. Germline CDR1 is LNHDA and CDR2 is SQIVND (reference sequence). The CDR3 totals 15 residues. CDR3 nucleotides: TGTGTCAGTAGTACTGGACAGGGCGGTAATGAAAAACTGTTTTTT. Translating gives CVSSTGQGGNEKLFF.

The chain employs TRBV29-1 and TRBJ1-2; maybe TRBD1 (6 bases). Germline CDR1 is SQVTM and CDR2 is ANQGSEA. This CDR3 region has 15 residues. V gave up 3 bases and J gave up 5 bases, with 19 bases separating them. CDR3: CSVEARQGRAYGYTF. The DNA for the CDR3 is TGCAGCGTTGAGGCAAGGCAGGGGAGAGCTTATGGCTACACCTTC.

This clonotype was detected many times. The V call is TRBV19, the J call TRBJ1-5; the D is unclear. CDR3 length equals 14 residues. Trimming left V 9 bases short and J 0 bases short, with 12 bases between. Germline CDR1 and CDR2: LNHDA and SQIVND (reference sequence). The chain's CDR3 is CASTPAYSNQPQHF. CDR3 sequence (DNA): TGTGCCAGCACACCCGCCTATAGCAATCAGCCCCAGCATTTT.

The chain employs TRBV5-1 and TRBJ2-7; TRBD1 agrees at 12 bases. Losses at the gene ends were 0 bases for V and 7 bases for J; bases not matched to a gene: 5. Germline-derived CDR1 and CDR2 are SGHRS and YFSETQ. This CDR3 has 15 residues. The DNA for the CDR3 is TGCGCCAGCAGCTTGGTGGGACAGGGGGCCCCGGAGCAGTACTTC. Encoded protein: CASSLVGQGAPEQYF.

The CDR3 loop reads CASSLGLDNTGELFF. In nucleotides, the CDR3 is TGTGCCAGCAGCCTGGGACTGGATAACACCGGGGAGCTGTTTTTT. The chain combines TRBV7-9 with TRBJ2-2, with D tentatively TRBD2 (6 bases). CDR1 is SEHNR, CDR2 FQNEAQ, per germline (reference sequence). The CDR3 loop spans 15 amino acids. Trimming shortened V by 5 bases and J by 2 bases, and 12 bases separated the two germline ends.

This clonotype was observed a few times. V gene TRBV6-5 combines with J gene TRBJ1-2; possible D gene TRBD1, 5 bases. Trimming took off 5 bases at V and 6 bases at J, with 16 bases between the two ends. Germline values: CDR1 MNHEY, CDR2 SVGAGI. This CDR3 has 14 residues. The CDR3 protein is CASSELGGVDGYTF. DNA of the CDR3: TGTGCCAGCAGTGAACTCGGGGGAGTGGATGGCTACACCTTC.

Details on this clonotype: A much larger clone lies a single base off, so this may be a read error. The J gene is TRBJ2-7, the V gene TRBV2; the D call may be TRBD1 or TRBD2 (5 bases each). The CDR3 contains 13 residues. Looked up from germline, CDR1 is SNHLY and CDR2 is FYNNEI. V dropped 11 bases and J dropped 3 bases, with 17 bases sitting between them. CDR3 residues: CACTGTADYEQYF. As DNA, the CDR3 is TGTGCCTGCACCGGGACCGCGGACTACGAGCAGTACTTC.

This clonotype was counted at least ten times. An end of the junction does not agree with germline; a read error may underlie this. The chain couples TRBV29-1 to TRBJ1-4; no clear D gene. Looked up from germline, CDR1 is SQVTM and CDR2 is ANQGSEA. CDR3 length: 12 residues. In DNA form, the CDR3 reads TGCAGCGTTCAAGAGGCTAATGAAAAACTGTTTTTT. This encodes CSVQEANEKLFF.

Comments on this clonotype: A much larger clone sits a single nucleotide away, making a read error possible. V and J are TRBV11-3 and TRBJ2-6, with TRBD1 as a possible D gene (5 bases). This CDR3 spans 14 amino acids. CDR1 and CDR2 (germline): SGHNT, YENEEA. CDR3 residues: CASSLGNGAYVLTF. CDR3 bases: TGTGCCAGCAGCTTAGGAAATGGGGCCTACGTCCTGACTTTC.

The chain is built from TRBV7-9 and TRBJ2-7; D gene ambiguous. V was cut by 6 bases and J by 5 bases, with 17 bases left in between. The CDR3 is made up of 14 amino acids. Looked up from germline, CDR1 is SEHNR and CDR2 is FQNEAQ (reference sequence). For the CDR3, the DNA is TGTGCCAGCAGTCCGCCGGAAGGATGGGACGAGCAGTACTTC. Translating gives CASSPPEGWDEQYF.

The genes are TRBV25-1 and TRBJ2-7, with D perhaps matching TRBD2 (5 bases). Germline-derived CDR1 and CDR2 are MGHDK and SYGVNS. The CDR3 covers 14 residues. Trimming stripped 8 bases from V and 4 bases from J, with 18 bases between. The CDR3, as DNA: TGTGCCAGCGTTGAAACGGAGGTTCCGTACGAGCAGTACTTC. Its translation: CASVETEVPYEQYF.

This chain uses TRBV7-2 with TRBJ1-5; 8 bases agree with TRBD1. The CDR3 sequence is 13 residues long. The trim removed 1 base at V and 15 bases at J, leaving 8 bases unmatched. Germline CDR1 and CDR2: SGHTA and FQGNSA. The CDR3 DNA reads TGTGCCAGCAGCTTAGGCAGGGGGCGGCTCCTGCATTTT. It yields the protein CASSLGRGRLLHF.

The chain recombines TRBV6-5 with TRBJ2-6; D gene uncertain. Germline V gene lookup returns CDR1 MNHEY and CDR2 SVGAGI. This CDR3 is 14 amino acids long. With 5 bases removed from V and 4 bases from J, the gap between germline ends came to 9 bases. In DNA, the CDR3 is TGTGCCAGCAGTGTCAATCCCGGGGCCAACGTCCTGACTTTC. Translating it yields CASSVNPGANVLTF.

This chain joins TRBV14 and TRBJ2-2; the match to TRBD1 covers 7 bases. CDR1 is SGHDN, CDR2 FVKESK, per germline. There are 15 residues in the CDR3. With 4 bases clipped from V and 1 base from J, the junction kept 3 bases outside the gene matches. The CDR3 here is CASSRPGGNTGELFF. Written as DNA, the CDR3 is TGTGCCAGCAGCCGGCCAGGGGGGAACACCGGGGAGCTGTTTTTT.